These T cell receptor beta chains were read from a single sample in a study of T cells in Graves' hyperthyroidism and ophthalmopathy. TCRdb re-called the multiplex PCR reads through MiXCR, storing one row per CDR3 protein. The table has around 340,000 distinct CDR3 sequences, about 17% seen once. Sample: blood. These receptors came from a woman aged 25-40 years with Graves' hyperthyroidism that later progressed to Graves' ophthalmopathy. CDR3s include the opening cysteine and the closing phenylalanine or tryptophan. A D gene is named only where the DNA matches it firmly. Clone size is shown for a subset of rows, as once, few, many or a class of expanded clone.

TRBV24-1	.	few	TRBJ1-4	13	CATSDFVGEKLFF
TRBV7-8	.	many	TRBJ1-3	15	CASSLGEGSGNTIYF
TRBV4-1	.	.	TRBJ2-3	14	CASSRTETTDTQYF
TRBV6-1	.	.	TRBJ2-2	17	CASKPPDQSKNTGELFF
TRBV24-1	TRBD1	many	TRBJ2-5	15	CATSVGTGFAETQYF
TRBV6-1	.	few	TRBJ1-1	13	CASSRIMNTEAFF
TRBV27	.	many	TRBJ2-2	15	CASSLTGTNTGELFF
TRBV7-9	TRBD2	few	TRBJ2-4	17	CASSSALSGRAANIQYF
TRBV28	TRBD2	.	TRBJ2-1	17	CASSPTLGRSSYNEQFF
TRBV29-1	TRBD2	.	TRBJ2-1	15	CSVGDGLARDNEQFF
TRBV12-3/TRBV12-4	.	many	TRBJ1-1	10	CASRSTEAFF
TRBV4-2	TRBD2	few	TRBJ2-7	15	CASSQGSGGAYEQYF
TRBV4-1	.	.	TRBJ2-7	12	CASSQGDNEQYF
TRBV5-1	.	many	TRBJ2-3	17	CASSSPGKWPSTDTQYF
TRBV6-1	.	many	TRBJ1-1	14	CASSYNFGNTEAFF
TRBV29-1	.	.	TRBJ1-2	13	CSVGVGFNYGYTF
TRBV28	TRBD2	.	TRBJ2-4	17	CASSLNRAGGTKNIQYF
TRBV2	.	many	TRBJ2-7	13	CASRPNLFYEQYF
TRBV27	TRBD2	many	TRBJ2-7	14	CASSPAGGVHEQYF
TRBV4-1	.	.	TRBJ1-5	15	CASSQRQDRNQPQHF
TRBV28	.	many	TRBJ1-6	11	CATHLFGALHF
TRBV4-2	.	few	TRBJ1-1	16	CASSQEVQTVNTEAFF
TRBV5-8	.	many	TRBJ1-5	15	CASSLAGTDVLPQHF
TRBV4-1	TRBD2	.	TRBJ2-2	17	CASSRGLAGTHTGELFF
TRBV2	TRBD1	many	TRBJ1-5	14	CASSEGQGRQPQHF
TRBV27	.	few	TRBJ1-5	15	CASSFEGVSNQPQHF
TRBV5-1	TRBD1	.	TRBJ1-2	13	CASSFDRADGYTF
TRBV28	.	many	TRBJ1-6	13	CASESSYNSPLHF
TRBV10-2	.	.	TRBJ1-2	14	CASRGGGGKNGYTF
TRBV28	.	many	TRBJ2-7	13	CASSSVRNYEQYF
TRBV7-9	.	.	TRBJ2-4	17	CASSRSDPTLAKNIQYF
TRBV27	.	many	TRBJ1-4	13	CASSLYPDEKLFF
TRBV20-1	.	.	TRBJ2-4	13	CSASLLAKNIQYF
TRBV6-1	.	many	TRBJ2-1	14	CASSATEGGNEQFF
TRBV5-1	TRBD2	many	TRBJ2-1	15	CASSASGNSYNEQFF
TRBV12-3/TRBV12-4	TRBD1	many	TRBJ1-2	13	CASSLGQGDGYTF
TRBV7-6	.	many	TRBJ2-2	13	CASSLDGAGELFF